There are a few counts of the clone carrying this T cell receptor (beta chain). The antigen remains undetermined. The data derive from a study of cytomegalovirus exposure and HLA in healthy donors. Overall study results and limits: Rarity characterized most TCR sequences, yet some public TCRs appeared in many donors. Later analysis revealed greater clonal expansion in HLA-associated TCR beta chains than in equally common others. A few of the chains that were CMV-associated were confirmed in vitro to be specific for CMV antigens.

It was with 60 Vbeta and 13 Jbeta primers that the PCR ran. Source study methods: An analysis that came later counted some 85 million unique TCR beta chains, approximately 9.9 million shared. The method was immunoSEQ multiplex PCR; TCRdb's version includes in-frame clones alone and lacks a portion of them. The DNA gave D and trimming, while V, J and clone size come from that table. The table has about 180,000 clones, more than 60% seen once. This clonotype originated in a woman between 45 and 60 years old in good health and CMV-seropositive. Sequencing was performed on PBMCs.

CDR3 bases: TGTGCCAGCACCCAGGGGACAGTGAACACTGAAGCTTTCTTT. Translated: CASTQGTVNTEAFF. The V gene is TRBV12-1, the J gene TRBJ1-1; no check of the table's D call, TRBD1, against the DNA was made. TRBV12-1 is assigned pseudogene status. The CDR3 runs 14 residues.